These T cell receptor beta chains were read from a single sample in a study of blood T cell repertoires in COVID-19. Here immunoSEQ multiplex PCR was the method, and the copy in TCRdb shows in-frame clones only, minus some. Of 200,000 to 300,000 clones in the sample, approximately 86% were seen once. The sample taken for sequencing was peripheral blood. The receptors come from an older woman with COVID-19, enrolled during active disease. The CDR3 runs from the conserved cysteine through the conserved F or W. D genes are given only for firm matches. A clone size is listed for some rows: how often the clone was seen (once, few, many), or a class if it is expanded.

v_call	cdr3_length	j_call	d_call	clone_size	cdr3_nt	cdr3_aa
TRBV7-9	12	TRBJ2-1	.	.	TGTGCCAGCAGCTTAGAGCTAGCCGTGCAGTTCTTC	CASSLELAVQFF
TRBV5-8	16	TRBJ2-5	TRBD1	few	TGTGCCAGCAGCTTGGGAGGACAGGGCAGGCGGGAGACCCAGTACTTC	CASSLGGQGRRETQYF
TRBV10-3	18	TRBJ2-3	.	.	TGTGCCATCAGTGATCAATTGGTCACGGCGGGACCCACAGATACGCAGTATTTT	CAISDQLVTAGPTDTQYF
TRBV21-1	19	TRBJ1-6	.	.	TGTGCCAGCAGCAAAAGAGCGGACAGGGCGTGCTCCTATAATTCACCCCTCCACTTT	CASSKRADRACSYNSPLHF
TRBV6-5	15	TRBJ2-7	.	.	TGTGCCAGCAGTTACGCAAAGTCGGCGGGATACGAGCAGTACTTC	CASSYAKSAGYEQYF
TRBV28	17	TRBJ1-6	TRBD1	.	TGTGCCAGCAGTGATAACAGGGGGTTCTCCTATAATTCACCCCTCCACTTT	CASSDNRGFSYNSPLHF
TRBV19	16	TRBJ1-6	TRBD1	once	TGTGCCAGTAGAACGGGACAGGGGACATATAATTCACCCCTCCACTTT	CASRTGQGTYNSPLHF
TRBV28	14	TRBJ1-2	TRBD1	.	TGTGCCAGCAGTTTACCGGGGACAGGGGTTGGCTACACCTTC	CASSLPGTGVGYTF
TRBV11-2	15	TRBJ2-3	TRBD2	once	TGTGCCAGCAGCACAATAGCGGGAGTTACAGATACGCAGTATTTT	CASSTIAGVTDTQYF
TRBV6-5	14	TRBJ1-1	.	.	TGTGCCACCGGGAAGAGATCGCAGAACACTGAAGCTTTCTTT	CATGKRSQNTEAFF
TRBV2	16	TRBJ1-2	.	.	TGTGCCAGCAGTGATAGTAGCTCCCTTCTGAGCTATGGCTACACCTTC	CASSDSSSLLSYGYTF
TRBV28	13	TRBJ1-2	.	.	TGTGCCAGCAGCACTACAGGGACCTATGGCTACACCTTC	CASSTTGTYGYTF
TRBV5-8	16	TRBJ2-4	.	.	TGTGCCAGCAGCCTTGGGGCAGGGGTAGCCAAAAACATTCAGTACTTC	CASSLGAGVAKNIQYF
TRBV4-2	19	TRBJ2-1	.	.	TGTGCCAGCAGCCAAAGATTGGGGAAGGACGGGAGCTCCTACAATGAGCAGTTCTTC	CASSQRLGKDGSSYNEQFF
TRBV7-8	14	TRBJ2-7	TRBD2	few	TGTGCCAGCAGCTCGACTGGCGGGAGTTACGAGCAGTACTTC	CASSSTGGSYEQYF
TRBV5-5	18	TRBJ2-4	TRBD1	.	TGTGCCAGCAGCTTCCGGTTGGGACAGGGGGTAGCCAAAAACATTCAGTACTTC	CASSFRLGQGVAKNIQYF
TRBV19	16	TRBJ2-2	TRBD2	few	TGTGCCAGTAGTATAGATCAGGCTAGCGGAAGTGGGGAGCTGTTTTTT	CASSIDQASGSGELFF
TRBV7-2	15	TRBJ2-7	TRBD2	once	TGTGCCAGCAGCCGGACTAGCGGGAGTGTCTACGAGCAGTACTTC	CASSRTSGSVYEQYF
TRBV3-1/TRBV3-2	17	TRBJ1-4	TRBD1	.	TGTGCCAGCAGCCCCCGACAGGGGGCGTTCGGAGATGAAAAACTGTTTTTT	CASSPRQGAFGDEKLFF
TRBV5-4	15	TRBJ2-1	.	.	TGTGCCAGCAGCTTGGTCGGGAGCTCCTACAATGAGCAGTTCTTC	CASSLVGSSYNEQFF
TRBV5-6	14	TRBJ1-6	.	.	TGTGCCAGCAGTCAGGACAGTCTCAATTCACCCCTCCACTTT	CASSQDSLNSPLHF
TRBV5-4	15	TRBJ1-3	TRBD1	.	TGTGCCAGCAGCACGGGACAGGGAATTGGAAACACCATATATTTT	CASSTGQGIGNTIYF
TRBV6-5	11	TRBJ1-4	.	.	TGTGCCAGCATGAGGGGGTGTGGACTGTTTTTT	CASMRGCGLFF
TRBV7-8	15	TRBJ1-5	.	.	TGTGCCAGCAGCTTAGGCACAGCTAGCAATCAGCCCCAGCATTTT	CASSLGTASNQPQHF
TRBV5-1	13	TRBJ2-3	.	.	TGCGCACTGGCAGGGGACCGCACAGATACGCAGTATTTT	CALAGDRTDTQYF
TRBV28	15	TRBJ2-6	.	.	TGTGCCAGCAGTTTCCCAGGGGCTGGGGCCAACGTCCTGACTTTC	CASSFPGAGANVLTF
TRBV19	18	TRBJ2-5	.	.	TGTGCCAGTAGTTTAATCTTTACTAGTCCGCGTCCATGGGAGACCCAGTACTTC	CASSLIFTSPRPWETQYF
TRBV5-4	16	TRBJ1-2	.	once	TGTGCCAGCAGCCCCGGGTGGGGGGGTCCAAACTATGGCTACACCTTC	CASSPGWGGPNYGYTF
TRBV6-6	16	TRBJ1-2	.	.	TGTGCCAGCAGTTATAGCGGTGGGCAGATTAACTATGGCTACACCTTC	CASSYSGGQINYGYTF
TRBV10-3	13	TRBJ1-2	.	.	TGTGCCATCAGTGCGCAGGGTGGCGGAGGCTACACCTTC	CAISAQGGGGYTF
TRBV29-1	13	TRBJ2-1	.	.	TGCAGCGGGGGCCAGCGGTCGGGCAATGAGCAGTTCTTC	CSGGQRSGNEQFF
TRBV5-1	15	TRBJ2-7	TRBD1	.	TGCGCCAGCAGCTTACCGGGACAGGGGGCCTACGAGCAGTACTTC	CASSLPGQGAYEQYF
TRBV5-1	14	TRBJ1-6	TRBD1	.	TGCGCCAGCAGCTCGACAGGGGGAAATTCACCCCTCCACTTT	CASSSTGGNSPLHF
TRBV27	17	TRBJ2-5	TRBD2	.	TGTGCCAGCAGTCCCTGGACTAGCGGGAGGGCGGGGGAGACCCAGTACTTC	CASSPWTSGRAGETQYF
TRBV6-2/TRBV6-3	14	TRBJ1-1	.	.	TGTGCCAGCAGTTACCAACTGGGGGGCACTGAAGCTTTCTTT	CASSYQLGGTEAFF
TRBV24-1	16	TRBJ2-3	TRBD1	.	TGTGCCACCAGTCAAAACAGGGGTACTAGCACAGATACGCAGTATTTT	CATSQNRGTSTDTQYF
TRBV30	14	TRBJ1-6	.	.	TGTGCCTGGACGCGGGGGCTTGAGAATTCACCCCTCCACTTT	CAWTRGLENSPLHF
TRBV9	17	TRBJ2-1	TRBD2	once	TGTGCCAGCAGCGCCCTTCCGACTAGCGGATTAGGCTATGAGCAGTTCTTC	CASSALPTSGLGYEQFF
TRBV7-2	13	TRBJ2-7	.	.	TGTGCCAGCAGCGATAGCGGCCTCTACGAGCAGTACTTC	CASSDSGLYEQYF
TRBV4-2	19	TRBJ2-1	.	.	TGTGCCAGCAGCCATATGACTGGTAGCGGGGACAGCTCCTACAATGAGCAGTTCTTC	CASSHMTGSGDSSYNEQFF
TRBV27	15	TRBJ2-3	.	.	TGTGCCAGCTCCGCTGGGGCTACCAACACAGATACGCAGTATTTT	CASSAGATNTDTQYF
TRBV19	19	TRBJ1-5	TRBD1	few	TGTGCCAGTAGTAGAGGGACAGGGGAGGGTGCCGTGAGCAATCAGCCCCAGCATTTT	CASSRGTGEGAVSNQPQHF
TRBV5-5	13	TRBJ2-5	TRBD1	.	TGTGCCAGCAGCAGACAGGGGCGCGAGACCCAGTACTTC	CASSRQGRETQYF
TRBV28	13	TRBJ1-2	.	once	TGTGCCAGCAACGCTCACAGTCCTTATGGCTACACCTTC	CASNAHSPYGYTF
TRBV9	15	TRBJ2-6	.	.	TGTGCCAGCAGCGTGACAAAGTCTGGGGCCAACGTCCTGACTTTC	CASSVTKSGANVLTF
TRBV23-1	15	TRBJ1-6	.	.	TGCGCCAGCAGTACCGGGGACAACGGTAATTCACCCCTCCACTTT	CASSTGDNGNSPLHF
TRBV10-3	16	TRBJ2-7	.	few	TGTGCCATCAGTGAGGGTCTGGCAGGGGGGACCTACGAGCAGTACTTC	CAISEGLAGGTYEQYF
TRBV20-1	12	TRBJ2-5	.	.	TGCAGTGCTAGTTCTAGTGCAGAGACCCAGTACTTC	CSASSSAETQYF
TRBV12-3/TRBV12-4	11	TRBJ2-5	TRBD2	.	TGTGCCAGCGGACTAGCAGAGACCCAGTACTTC	CASGLAETQYF
TRBV28	16	TRBJ1-2	.	.	TGTGCCAGCAGTTTCCCTACCTGGGAGACCCTTTATGGCTACACCTTC	CASSFPTWETLYGYTF
TRBV6-5	13	TRBJ1-2	.	.	TGTGCCACTAAACCTACAGGGCCCTATGGCTACACCTTC	CATKPTGPYGYTF
TRBV18	14	TRBJ2-7	.	.	TGTGCCAGCTCACCACGAAGTGAGGGGGACGAGCAGTACTTC	CASSPRSEGDEQYF
TRBV10-2	16	TRBJ2-5	TRBD2	.	TGCGCCAGCAGTGATAGCGGGAGGGGCTTTGGAGAGACCCAGTACTTC	CASSDSGRGFGETQYF
TRBV12-2	16	TRBJ2-7	.	.	TGTGCAAGTCGCTTAGCGTCCCAGGGGTGGCGCTACGAGCAGTACTTC	CASRLASQGWRYEQYF
TRBV2	15	TRBJ1-2	TRBD1	.	TGTGCCAGCAGTGACCGGGACAGGGGATTGATTGGCTACACCTTC	CASSDRDRGLIGYTF
TRBV30	16	TRBJ2-1	.	.	TGTGCCTGGAGTCCGAAGGGGCAGGGGCACTACAATGAGCAGTTCTTC	CAWSPKGQGHYNEQFF
TRBV4-1	18	TRBJ2-2	TRBD2	.	TGCGCCAGCAGCCCCGGGACTAGCGGGAGGAGGAACACCGGGGAGCTGTTTTTT	CASSPGTSGRRNTGELFF
TRBV7-8	16	TRBJ2-1	TRBD2	.	TGTGCCAGCAACTCCTTGAGCGGGAGGGTTTACAATGAGCAGTTCTTC	CASNSLSGRVYNEQFF
TRBV5-1	14	TRBJ1-1	.	few	TGCGCCAGCAGCTCGCCGGGACAACGGAACGAAGCTTTCTTT	CASSSPGQRNEAFF
TRBV24-1	14	TRBJ2-1	TRBD2	.	TGTGCCACCAGTCGGGAGGGTTCCTACAATGAGCAGTTCTTC	CATSREGSYNEQFF